This TCR beta chain was sequenced during a study of T-cell memory formation after mild COVID-19 (dated by TCRdb to about 2021). At the level of the whole study: Most TCR sequence clusters were specific to one of the two donors. Two young, previously healthy adult volunteers, one female and one male, were included in the cohort. T-cell clones expanding and contracting after mild COVID-19 in two donors were tracked by longitudinal TCRalpha and TCRbeta repertoire sequencing. General findings and caveats noted by the study authors: The second-wave clones that peaked on day 37 were not confirmed to be SARS-CoV-2 specific. From day 15 to 85, contracting clones showed balanced CD4/CD8 phenotypes, whereas a second wave of clones that expanded from day 15 to 37 leaned towards CD4+. Some responding clones were detected in pre-infection memory, which suggested that pre-existing cross-reactive memory T cells had joined the SARS-CoV-2 response. Contracting CD4+ clones were found mainly in CM and EM memory subsets, while CD8+ clones were enriched in EMRA. The study covered only a couple of mild cases, and larger cohorts including severe cases with pre-infection samples were considered necessary.

These reads were obtained on an Illumina NovaSeq 6000. cDNA libraries for TCRalpha and TCRbeta were prepared by 5'RACE using constant-segment primers, with sample barcodes and unique molecular identifiers added. Trizol reagent was used to extract RNA from every sample. Library amplification was performed in two PCR steps, and a second sample barcode and Illumina TruSeq adapters were introduced in the second step. Libraries were sequenced on an Illumina NovaSeq with 2 x 150 bp paired-end reads. The paper's data handling went like this. With migec v1.2.7, reads were demultiplexed and then collapsed into UMI-guided consensus sequences. Using mixcr v2.1.11, UMI consensuses were aligned to TRA and TRB V and J templates and then assembled into clonotypes. Clonotypes were classified as expanded or contracted when called significant by both edgeR and NoisET, with noise models trained on biological replicates. For edgeR calls, the thresholds were a false discovery rate-adjusted p below 0.01 and a log2 fold-change of 1. As an exploratory analysis of dynamics, max-normalized trajectories of the 1000 most abundant clonotypes were examined with PCA combined with hierarchical clustering. The CD4 or CD8 phenotype of responding clones was assigned using the separately sequenced CD4+ and CD8+ repertoires. TCRdb reworked the public reads: Q25 trimming with fastp, MiXCR clone assembly, productive beta chains retained. Each CDR3 protein gets just one entry, which takes the most common genes and DNA from the rows behind it. TCRdb assigned the V and J calls; the authors' analysis was not used. This sample holds 300,000 to 400,000 distinct CDR3 sequences; more than 15% were observed only once. 20% to 25% of the sample lies in the top ten.

Ficoll-Paque density gradient centrifugation was used to isolate PBMCs. A remark on this clonotype: The antigen it recognizes is unknown. Per-base quality was not reported, and no clone a single base away is much larger than it.

The CDR3 starts with the cysteine, ends with the phenylalanine, and has 15 residues. The retained sequence is limited to the CDR3, 45 bases, with the frame set at the first base. Per the germline V gene, SGHAT is the CDR1 and FQNNGV is the CDR2. Trimming accounts for 5 bases at V and 1 base at J, while the number of junction bases matched to no gene is 5. In this chain, TRBV11-2 is recombined with TRBJ1-5, with TRBD1 identical over 7 junction bases. The TCR originated in a man younger than 30 who had mild COVID-19 (a few samples of this study predate the infection). The sample titles of this study are shuffled in the database, so cell type and time point are left out; the donor was told from shared clones. Sequencing was carried out using PBMCs or a T cell subset sorted from them (not recorded which). The nucleotide sequence reads TGTGCCAGCAGCCTTTCACAGGGGAGCAATCAGCCCCAGCATTTT. Its translation is CASSLSQGSNQPQHF.